Following are 18 T cell receptor beta chains from one sample sequenced in a study of CD8+ T cells in alopecia areata. Following extraction, RNA underwent reverse transcription to cDNA, which served as the sequencing template. Some clones are missing from TCRdb's copy, which holds only in-frame ones; the method was immunoSEQ multiplex PCR. The sample holds fewer than 90,000 clones, just over 50% seen once. The specimen was NKG2D-high CD8+ T cells sorted from blood. The source of these receptors is a human donor with alopecia areata.

The chain carries TRBV7-9 and TRBJ1-2; D possibly corresponds to TRBD1 (6 bases). V lost 5 bases, J lost 4 bases, and 17 bases lay in between. Looked up from germline, CDR1 is SEHNR and CDR2 is FQNEAQ (reference sequence). This CDR3 comprises 15 residues. CDR3 DNA: TGTGCCAGCAGCACCGAGACAGGAGCCAGCTATGGCTACACCTTC. Translated, it gives CASSTETGASYGYTF.

J is TRBJ2-1 and V is TRBV7-9, with 10 bases lining up with TRBD1. In germline, CDR1 is SEHNR, CDR2 FQNEAQ (reference sequence). V shed 8 bases and J 1 base; nucleotides not matched to a gene: 2. This CDR3 is built from 14 residues. The CDR3 DNA sequence: TGTGCCAGCGAGGGACAGGGGTCCTACAATGAGCAGTTCTTC. Encoded protein: CASEGQGSYNEQFF.

CDR3 in DNA: TGCACCATTTACGCTGAAGCTTTCTTT. It specifies CTIYAEAFF. The V and J genes are TRBV1 and TRBJ1-1. TRBV1 has pseudogene status. The CDR3 spans 9 residues.

This clone ranks as medium-sized (0.01 to 0.1%). The chain links TRBV28 to TRBJ2-1, with TRBD2 matching 10 bases. Germline V gives CDR1 MDHEN, CDR2 SYDVKM. V dropped 9 bases and J dropped 6; count of bases not matched to a gene: 11. The CDR3 consists of 15 residues. The CDR3 loop reads CASSGRTSGVNEQFF. Written as DNA, the CDR3 is TGTGCCAGTTCGGGTCGGACTAGCGGCGTCAATGAGCAGTTCTTC.

This chain joins TRBV29-1 and TRBJ2-1; maybe TRBD2 (6 bases). The V end was cut by 0 bases, the J end by 1 base, with 13 bases between. The CDR3 has 16 residues. Per germline, CDR1 SQVTM and CDR2 ANQGSEA. Here the CDR3 reads CSVEDLVAESYNEQFF. CDR3 in DNA: TGCAGCGTTGAAGATCTGGTAGCGGAATCCTACAATGAGCAGTTCTTC.

This clone turned up a few times. This sequence joins TRBV29-1 and TRBJ2-1, with a tentative D call TRBD2 (5 bases). Germline CDR1 and CDR2: SQVTM and ANQGSEA. CDR3 length equals 15 residues. Trimming pared 2 bases from V and 4 bases from J, leaving 15 bases between. The CDR3 spells CSVESLVVGYNEQFF. DNA for the CDR3: TGCAGCGTTGAATCACTAGTCGTTGGGTACAATGAGCAGTTCTTC.

The chain is built from TRBV9 and TRBJ2-2; maybe TRBD1 (5 bases). Germline V lookup: CDR1 SGDLS, CDR2 YYNGEE. This CDR3 has 12 residues. V was clipped by 6 bases and J by 6 bases, with 9 bases between them. The CDR3 protein is CASNLGAGELFF. The CDR3, as DNA: TGTGCCAGCAACCTAGGGGCCGGGGAGCTGTTTTTT.

In DNA, the CDR3 is TGTGCCAGCAGCGGCCGGGACGGACCCTACGAGCAGTACTTC. Translation: CASSGRDGPYEQYF. The chain recombines TRBV7-9 with TRBJ2-7; D possibly matches TRBD1 or TRBD2 (5 bases each). Trimming took off 5 bases at V and 2 bases at J, with 13 bases between the two ends. The CDR3 extends over 14 amino acids. CDR1 is SEHNR and CDR2 is FQNEAQ in the germline V gene (reference sequence).

The CDR3 protein is CASSPNLGSYNEQFF. The CDR3 coding sequence is TGTGCCAGCAGTCCTAATCTAGGGTCCTACAATGAGCAGTTCTTC. This rearrangement joins TRBV2 to TRBJ2-1, with D uncertain. The germline V and J ends were trimmed by 5 bases and 1 base, with 12 bases remaining between them. Germline V lookup: CDR1 SNHLY, CDR2 FYNNEI. The CDR3 contains 15 residues. The full variable domain, its missing parts supplied by reference TRBV2 and TRBJ2-1, is EPEVTQTPSHQVTQMGQEVILRCVPISNHLYFYWYRQILGQKVEFLVSFYNNEISEKSEIFDDQFSVERPDGSNFTLKIRSTKLEDSAMYFCASSPNLGSYNEQFFGPGTRLTVL.

The CDR3 nucleotides read TGTGCCCGAGATTCATTACAGGCGGGGGGAACCTACAATGAGCAGTTCTTC. Amino acid sequence: CARDSLQAGGTYNEQFF. The genes are TRBV30 and TRBJ2-1; 8 bases align to TRBD2. The CDR3 spans 17 residues. Germline V gene lookup returns CDR1 GTSNPN and CDR2 SVGIG (reference sequence). V lost 8 bases and J lost 2; bases outside the gene matches: 17. Drawing the rest from reference TRBV30 and TRBJ2-1, the complete variable domain is SQTIHQWPATLVQPVGSPLSLECTVEGTSNPNLYWYRQAAGRGLQLLFYSVGIGQISSEVPQNLSASRPQDRQFILSSKKLLLSDSGFYLCARDSLQAGGTYNEQFFGPGTRLTVL.

The V and J genes are TRBV28 and TRBJ2-2; TRBD1 agrees at 9 bases. J was trimmed by 1 base and V by 7 bases; bases with no gene match: 7. The CDR3 runs 16 residues. The germline CDR1 and CDR2 sequences are MDHEN and SYDVKM. The CDR3 loop is CASTPTGQGNTGELFF. CDR3 coding DNA: TGTGCCAGCACCCCTACGGGACAGGGGAACACCGGGGAGCTGTTTTTT.

The chain has TRBV5-4 and TRBJ1-1; no definite D call. There are 12 residues in the CDR3. Trimming pared 4 bases from V and 4 bases from J, leaving 8 bases between. Germline CDR1 is SGHNT and CDR2 is YYREEE (reference sequence). The CDR3 DNA follows: TGTGCCAGCAGCACCCGGGCCACTGAAGCTTTCTTT. Amino acid sequence: CASSTRATEAFF.

The table lists this clone with a count of one. The chain carries TRBV7-8 and TRBJ2-3, with 7 nucleotides matching TRBD1. Unmatched junction bases numbered 3, after V lost 1 base and J lost 2 bases. The CDR3 is 15 amino acids. Germline-derived CDR1 and CDR2 are SGHVS and FQNEAQ. The CDR3 sequence is CASSLGDSFTDTQYF. CDR3 DNA: TGTGCCAGCAGCTTAGGGGACAGTTTCACAGATACGCAGTATTTT.

The chain recombines TRBV20-1 with TRBJ2-5; a weak D match, TRBD2 (5 bases). The CDR3 contains 11 residues. Trimming left V 7 bases short and J 5 bases short, with 11 bases between. Germline values: CDR1 DFQATT, CDR2 SNEGSKA (reference sequence). The CDR3 coding sequence is TGCAGTGAAGGAGGAGAGGAGACCCAGTACTTC. Translation: CSEGGEETQYF.

The sample holds a few counts of this clone. The chain employs TRBV29-1 and TRBJ2-7, with D perhaps TRBD1 (6 bases). Germline-derived CDR1 and CDR2 are SQVTM and ANQGSEA. The V and J ends lost 7 bases and 0 bases respectively, with 16 bases between them. This CDR3 is 14 amino acids long. The CDR3 DNA is TGCAGCGCCGAGGGGGTGGGGAGCTCCTACGAGCAGTACTTC. Amino acids: CSAEGVGSSYEQYF.

V gene TRBV5-1 combines with J gene TRBJ2-5, with a possible D match to TRBD1 (6 bases). V was trimmed by 4 bases and J by 3 bases, leaving 13 bases between them. This CDR3 comprises 14 residues. Germline CDR1 is SGHRS and CDR2 is YFSETQ. The CDR3 protein is CASSRWAGEETQYF. The CDR3 coding sequence is TGCGCCAGCAGCCGGTGGGCAGGGGAAGAGACCCAGTACTTC.

In the case of this clone: At one end the junction does not follow the germline gene, possibly because of a read error. This chain joins TRBV4-2 and TRBJ2-7; D possibly corresponds to TRBD1 (5 bases). CDR3 length: 12 amino acids. Germline V gene sequence: CDR1 LGHNA, CDR2 YNFKEQ. The CDR3 spells CASSQPDTQLSF. The CDR3 nucleotides are TGTGCCAGCAGCCAACCGGACACCCAATTGTCCTTC.

The chain recombines TRBV13 with TRBJ2-7, with 7 bases identical to TRBD2. The germline gives CDR1 PRHDT, CDR2 FYEKMQ (reference sequence). The CDR3 loop spans 14 amino acids. V lost 1 base and J lost 5; bases outside the gene matches: 5. CDR3 protein: CASSLERAGDEQYF. CDR3 nucleotides: TGTGCCAGCAGCTTAGAGAGGGCGGGGGACGAGCAGTACTTC.